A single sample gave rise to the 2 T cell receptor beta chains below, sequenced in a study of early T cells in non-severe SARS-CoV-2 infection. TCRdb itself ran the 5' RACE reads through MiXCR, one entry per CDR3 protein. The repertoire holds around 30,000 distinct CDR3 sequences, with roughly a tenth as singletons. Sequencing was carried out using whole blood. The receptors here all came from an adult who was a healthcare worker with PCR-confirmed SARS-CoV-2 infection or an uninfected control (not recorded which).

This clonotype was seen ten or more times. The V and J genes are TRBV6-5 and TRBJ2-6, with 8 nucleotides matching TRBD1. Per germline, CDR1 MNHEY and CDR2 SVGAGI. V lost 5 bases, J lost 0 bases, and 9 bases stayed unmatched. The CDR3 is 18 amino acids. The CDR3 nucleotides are TGTGCCAGCAGTCTAGGACAGGGACGTATCTCTGGGGCCAACGTCCTGACTTTC. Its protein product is CASSLGQGRISGANVLTF.

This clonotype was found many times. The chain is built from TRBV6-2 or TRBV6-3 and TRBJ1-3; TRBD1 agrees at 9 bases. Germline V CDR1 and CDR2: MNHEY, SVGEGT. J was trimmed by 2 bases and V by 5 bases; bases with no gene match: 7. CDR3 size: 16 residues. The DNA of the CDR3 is TGTGCCAGCAGTCCGTCCGACAGGGGGACTGGAAACACCATATATTTT. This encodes CASSPSDRGTGNTIYF.